A selection of T cell receptor beta chains follows, all from one sample in a study of cytomegalovirus exposure and HLA in healthy donors. Only in-frame clones appear in the TCRdb table, and some are missing; sequencing was by immunoSEQ multiplex PCR. The table includes about 130,000 clones, around 74% detected once. Sequences were obtained from PBMCs. The receptors stem from a male donor in good health and CMV-seronegative. Each CDR3 is given with its conserved first and last residue. D genes are given only for firm matches. Not all rows give a size; the values are once, few, many and, for expanded clones, a class.

CDR3 length: 11
clone size: .
D gene: .
V gene: TRBV7-2
J gene: TRBJ2-3
CDR3 DNA: TGTGCCAGCAGCCACACAGATACGCAGTATTTT
CDR3 protein: CASSHTDTQYF

CDR3 length: 13
clone size: .
D gene: .
V gene: TRBV19
J gene: TRBJ1-1
CDR3 DNA: TGTGCCAGTCACCCTTTGGGGCTCACTGAAGCTTTCTTT
CDR3 protein: CASHPLGLTEAFF

CDR3 length: 14
clone size: .
D gene: .
V gene: TRBV15
J gene: TRBJ1-6
CDR3 DNA: TGTGCCACCAGCAGAGACAGTGTTAATTCACCCCTCCACTTT
CDR3 protein: CATSRDSVNSPLHF

CDR3 length: 18
clone size: .
D gene: TRBD2
V gene: TRBV19
J gene: TRBJ2-1
CDR3 DNA: TGTGCCAGTAGACTTGCCCGGGGGGGGCCCCCTTCCTACAATGAGCAGTTCTTC
CDR3 protein: CASRLARGGPPSYNEQFF

CDR3 length: 13
clone size: .
D gene: .
V gene: TRBV28
J gene: TRBJ1-6
CDR3 DNA: TGTGCCAGCAGCCCCAGACAGAATTCACCCCTCCACTTT
CDR3 protein: CASSPRQNSPLHF

CDR3 length: 17
clone size: few
D gene: TRBD1
V gene: TRBV10-3
J gene: TRBJ1-3
CDR3 DNA: TGTGCCATCAGTCCTCTCGACAACAGGGGTTCTGGAAACACCATATATTTT
CDR3 protein: CAISPLDNRGSGNTIYF

CDR3 length: 12
clone size: few
D gene: .
V gene: TRBV2
J gene: TRBJ2-7
CDR3 DNA: TGTGCCAGCAGAAACCCAGGGGACGAGCAGTACTTC
CDR3 protein: CASRNPGDEQYF

CDR3 length: 15
clone size: .
D gene: TRBD2
V gene: TRBV27
J gene: TRBJ2-2
CDR3 DNA: TGTGCCAGCCTTTGGCTAGCGGGGGCCACCGGGGAGCTGTTTTTT
CDR3 protein: CASLWLAGATGELFF

CDR3 length: 15
clone size: .
D gene: TRBD2
V gene: TRBV27
J gene: TRBJ2-1
CDR3 DNA: TGTGCCAGCACCCAGACTAGCGGGAGGGCGGATGAGCAGTTCTTC
CDR3 protein: CASTQTSGRADEQFF

CDR3 length: 14
clone size: .
D gene: TRBD1
V gene: TRBV7-2
J gene: TRBJ1-1
CDR3 DNA: TGTGCCAGCAGCCCCCTGAGACAGGGTCGAGAAGCTTTCTTT
CDR3 protein: CASSPLRQGREAFF

CDR3 length: 13
clone size: .
D gene: .
V gene: TRBV7-2
J gene: TRBJ2-1
CDR3 DNA: TGTGCCAGCAGCATGGGGGCTAACAATGAGCAGTTCTTC
CDR3 protein: CASSMGANNEQFF

CDR3 length: 13
clone size: .
D gene: .
V gene: TRBV7-3
J gene: TRBJ2-1
CDR3 DNA: TGTGCCAGCAGCTTAACGAAGCGGGATGAGCAGTTCTTC
CDR3 protein: CASSLTKRDEQFF

CDR3 length: 16
clone size: once
D gene: .
V gene: TRBV5-6
J gene: TRBJ2-7
CDR3 DNA: TGTGCCAGCAGCTTGGGGGCGCGTCCTCTTTCCTACGAGCAGTACTTC
CDR3 protein: CASSLGARPLSYEQYF

CDR3 length: 15
clone size: .
D gene: .
V gene: TRBV11-2
J gene: TRBJ2-7
CDR3 DNA: TGTGCCAGCAGCACCCAACGAGTCGTATCCTACGAGCAGTACTTC
CDR3 protein: CASSTQRVVSYEQYF

CDR3 length: 19
clone size: .
D gene: TRBD1
V gene: TRBV6-1
J gene: TRBJ1-2
CDR3 DNA: TGTGCCAGCAGTGGAACCCCCTGGGACAGGGATTTTGGGGGCTATGGCTACACCTTC
CDR3 protein: CASSGTPWDRDFGGYGYTF

CDR3 length: 14
clone size: .
D gene: .
V gene: TRBV30
J gene: TRBJ1-2
CDR3 DNA: TGTGCCCGTCAGCAGGGAGGGGGGACCTATGGCTACACCTTC
CDR3 protein: CARQQGGGTYGYTF

CDR3 length: 18
clone size: .
D gene: TRBD1
V gene: TRBV5-1
J gene: TRBJ1-2
CDR3 DNA: TGCGCCAGCAGCTTGACCCACCAACGACCGGACAGGGGCTATGGCTACACCTTC
CDR3 protein: CASSLTHQRPDRGYGYTF

CDR3 length: 13
clone size: .
D gene: .
V gene: TRBV10-3
J gene: TRBJ1-2
CDR3 DNA: TGTGCCATCAGCGGGAGGGTGAGCTATGGCTACACCTTC
CDR3 protein: CAISGRVSYGYTF

CDR3 length: 14
clone size: once
D gene: .
V gene: TRBV6-5
J gene: TRBJ2-7
CDR3 DNA: TGTGCCAGCAAGGGGTTGGTGAGCTCCTACGAGCAGTACTTC
CDR3 protein: CASKGLVSSYEQYF

CDR3 length: 15
clone size: .
D gene: TRBD2
V gene: TRBV7-2
J gene: TRBJ2-7
CDR3 DNA: TGTGCCAGCAGCAGACTAGCGGGGGCCACCTACGAGCAGTACTTC
CDR3 protein: CASSRLAGATYEQYF

CDR3 length: 20
clone size: few
D gene: TRBD2
V gene: TRBV19
J gene: TRBJ2-1
CDR3 DNA: TGTGCCAGTAGTCAAGACGGTGGGACTAGCGGGAGGTCTCGTGGCAATGAGCAGTTCTTC
CDR3 protein: CASSQDGGTSGRSRGNEQFF

CDR3 length: 13
clone size: .
D gene: .
V gene: TRBV4-3
J gene: TRBJ1-5
CDR3 DNA: TGCGCCAGCAGCCCGGGAGAGGATCAGCCCCAGCATTTT
CDR3 protein: CASSPGEDQPQHF

CDR3 length: 14
clone size: .
D gene: .
V gene: TRBV25-1
J gene: TRBJ2-7
CDR3 DNA: TGTGCCAGCAGTGATTCCAAGAGCTCCTACGAGCAGTACTTC
CDR3 protein: CASSDSKSSYEQYF

CDR3 length: 14
clone size: .
D gene: TRBD1
V gene: TRBV6-1
J gene: TRBJ1-5
CDR3 DNA: TGTGCCAGCAGGAGACAGGGGCTTGGGCAGCCCCAGCATTTT
CDR3 protein: CASRRQGLGQPQHF

CDR3 length: 13
clone size: .
D gene: .
V gene: TRBV29-1
J gene: TRBJ2-2
CDR3 DNA: TGCAGCGTGCGACTAGGAGGCACCGGGGAGCTGTTTTTT
CDR3 protein: CSVRLGGTGELFF

CDR3 length: 17
clone size: .
D gene: TRBD2
V gene: TRBV4-3
J gene: TRBJ2-2
CDR3 DNA: TGCGCCAGCAGCCAAGAGACTTCTAGCGGGGGGGCCGGGGAGCTGTTTTTT
CDR3 protein: CASSQETSSGGAGELFF

CDR3 length: 14
clone size: .
D gene: TRBD2
V gene: TRBV30
J gene: TRBJ2-7
CDR3 DNA: TGTGCCTGGAGTGGGGGGGGAAGCATGTACGAGCAGTACTTC
CDR3 protein: CAWSGGGSMYEQYF

CDR3 length: 20
clone size: few
D gene: TRBD1
V gene: TRBV7-2
J gene: TRBJ2-6
CDR3 DNA: TGTGCCAGCAGCTTAGCTTCCGGGACAGGGGCAAGCTCTGGGGCCAACGTCCTGACTTTC
CDR3 protein: CASSLASGTGASSGANVLTF

CDR3 length: 20
clone size: once
D gene: TRBD1
V gene: TRBV4-2
J gene: TRBJ2-5
CDR3 DNA: TGTGCCAGCAGCCAAGTGCCGGGGGGTCCGGGACAGGGGATTCAAGAGACCCAGTACTTC
CDR3 protein: CASSQVPGGPGQGIQETQYF

CDR3 length: 17
clone size: .
D gene: TRBD1
V gene: TRBV5-5
J gene: TRBJ1-2
CDR3 DNA: TGTGCCAGCAGCTTGGCACGACAGGGTTCCTCTAACTATGGCTACACCTTC
CDR3 protein: CASSLARQGSSNYGYTF

CDR3 length: 15
clone size: .
D gene: .
V gene: TRBV6-1
J gene: TRBJ1-2
CDR3 DNA: TGTGCCAGCAGTGAAGGCGGGGGGATGAGCTATGGCTACACCTTC
CDR3 protein: CASSEGGGMSYGYTF

CDR3 length: 14
clone size: .
D gene: .
V gene: TRBV14
J gene: TRBJ2-3
CDR3 DNA: TGTGCCAGCAGCCAAGGGAGAGTCCCTAATACGCAGTATTTT
CDR3 protein: CASSQGRVPNTQYF

CDR3 length: 14
clone size: .
D gene: .
V gene: TRBV4-1
J gene: TRBJ1-4
CDR3 DNA: TGCGCCAGCAGCCCAGCGGTGGGGAATGAAAAACTGTTTTTT
CDR3 protein: CASSPAVGNEKLFF

CDR3 length: 13
clone size: .
D gene: .
V gene: TRBV29-1
J gene: TRBJ2-7
CDR3 DNA: TGCAGCGCTCTTCAGGGAACCTCCTACGAACAGTACTTC
CDR3 protein: CSALQGTSYEQYF

CDR3 length: 16
clone size: .
D gene: .
V gene: TRBV5-1
J gene: TRBJ2-1
CDR3 DNA: TGCGCCAGCAGCTTGGGCGCTAGCGTGCCTTACAATGAGCAGTTCTTC
CDR3 protein: CASSLGASVPYNEQFF

CDR3 length: 14
clone size: once
D gene: .
V gene: TRBV4-2
J gene: TRBJ2-7
CDR3 DNA: TGTGCCAGCAGCCAAGTGGGGCGGGAATACGAGCAGTACTTC
CDR3 protein: CASSQVGREYEQYF

CDR3 length: 16
clone size: few
D gene: TRBD2
V gene: TRBV4-2
J gene: TRBJ2-7
CDR3 DNA: TGTGCCAGCAGCCAAGATCCGGGAGGAACTCCCTACGAGCAGTACTTC
CDR3 protein: CASSQDPGGTPYEQYF

CDR3 length: 15
clone size: .
D gene: .
V gene: TRBV7-3
J gene: TRBJ2-7
CDR3 DNA: TGTGCCAGCAGCTTAACGGGGGGTTTCACCTACGAGCAGTACTTC
CDR3 protein: CASSLTGGFTYEQYF

CDR3 length: 18
clone size: .
D gene: .
V gene: TRBV7-2
J gene: TRBJ1-6
CDR3 DNA: TGTGCCAGCAGCTTAGCGTGGGTGGGAGGATCCTATAATTCACCCCTCCACTTT
CDR3 protein: CASSLAWVGGSYNSPLHF

CDR3 length: 15
clone size: .
D gene: TRBD2
V gene: TRBV30
J gene: TRBJ2-2
CDR3 DNA: TGTGCCTCGTCCCCCGGGACTAGCCGCACCGGGGAGCTGTTTTTT
CDR3 protein: CASSPGTSRTGELFF

CDR3 length: 14
clone size: .
D gene: .
V gene: TRBV19
J gene: TRBJ2-3
CDR3 DNA: TGTGCCAGTAGTAGCGGGGGCGGCACATATACGCAGTATTTT
CDR3 protein: CASSSGGGTYTQYF

CDR3 length: 14
clone size: .
D gene: .
V gene: TRBV30
J gene: TRBJ2-2
CDR3 DNA: TGTGCCTGGAGTGGAGGGTCGCGGACCGGGGAGCTGTTTTTT
CDR3 protein: CAWSGGSRTGELFF

CDR3 length: 15
clone size: .
D gene: TRBD1
V gene: TRBV7-9
J gene: TRBJ1-1
CDR3 DNA: TGTGCCAGCAGCTTCGCGGACAGGTCGAACACTGAAGCTTTCTTT
CDR3 protein: CASSFADRSNTEAFF

CDR3 length: 16
clone size: .
D gene: TRBD1
V gene: TRBV4-2
J gene: TRBJ1-2
CDR3 DNA: TGTGCCAGCAGCCAAGATTCTCCGGGACAGGGCAGTGGCTACACCTTC
CDR3 protein: CASSQDSPGQGSGYTF

CDR3 length: 15
clone size: .
D gene: .
V gene: TRBV6-6
J gene: TRBJ1-4
CDR3 DNA: TGTGCCAGCAGTTACTTCAGGGTGGAAGGTGAAAAACTGTTTTTT
CDR3 protein: CASSYFRVEGEKLFF

CDR3 length: 13
clone size: .
D gene: .
V gene: TRBV19
J gene: TRBJ1-5
CDR3 DNA: TGTGCCAGTAGCAATAGGGGTGGTCAGCCCCAGCATTTT
CDR3 protein: CASSNRGGQPQHF

CDR3 length: 15
clone size: few
D gene: .
V gene: TRBV7-9
J gene: TRBJ1-2
CDR3 DNA: TGTGCCAGCAGCCCACAGTCGGCCAGGCTCTATGGCTACACCTTC
CDR3 protein: CASSPQSARLYGYTF

CDR3 length: 16
clone size: .
D gene: .
V gene: TRBV5-4
J gene: TRBJ2-3
CDR3 DNA: TGTGCCAGCAGCTTAGGCGCCGGGAGAAGCACAGATACGCAGTATTTT
CDR3 protein: CASSLGAGRSTDTQYF

CDR3 length: 14
clone size: .
D gene: TRBD2
V gene: TRBV5-1
J gene: TRBJ2-5
CDR3 DNA: TGCGCCAGCAGCCCCTTGGCGGGAGTAGAGACCCAGTACTTC
CDR3 protein: CASSPLAGVETQYF

CDR3 length: 17
clone size: few
D gene: .
V gene: TRBV4-1
J gene: TRBJ2-3
CDR3 DNA: TGCGCCAGCAGCCAAGATCCCCCTAGGTTTAGCGCAGATACGCAGTATTTT
CDR3 protein: CASSQDPPRFSADTQYF

CDR3 length: 15
clone size: .
D gene: TRBD2
V gene: TRBV7-3
J gene: TRBJ2-7
CDR3 DNA: TGTGCCAGCAGCTATACTAGCGGGGGATCCTACGAGCAGTACTTC
CDR3 protein: CASSYTSGGSYEQYF

CDR3 length: 16
clone size: .
D gene: .
V gene: TRBV14
J gene: TRBJ2-5
CDR3 DNA: TGTGCCAGCAGCCAAGACCGGGGAGCCACCCAAGAGACCCAGTACTTC
CDR3 protein: CASSQDRGATQETQYF

CDR3 length: 15
clone size: .
D gene: TRBD1
V gene: TRBV5-1
J gene: TRBJ1-2
CDR3 DNA: TGCGCCAGCAGCTTGGATGGACAGGGAGCCTATGGCTACACCTTC
CDR3 protein: CASSLDGQGAYGYTF

CDR3 length: 17
clone size: few
D gene: TRBD1
V gene: TRBV27
J gene: TRBJ1-1
CDR3 DNA: TGTGCCAGCTTCAGTTCCTGGACAGGTTTCATGAACACTGAAGCTTTCTTT
CDR3 protein: CASFSSWTGFMNTEAFF

CDR3 length: 14
clone size: .
D gene: TRBD2
V gene: TRBV4-1
J gene: TRBJ2-7
CDR3 DNA: TGCGCCAGCAGCGGACTAGCGGGACCCTACGAGCAGTACTTC
CDR3 protein: CASSGLAGPYEQYF

CDR3 length: 16
clone size: .
D gene: TRBD2
V gene: TRBV27
J gene: TRBJ2-1
CDR3 DNA: TGTGCCAGCCATCCTTGGGCGGGGGGCGGGTACAATGAGCAGTTCTTC
CDR3 protein: CASHPWAGGGYNEQFF